The following is a TCR beta chain sequence with its context. The data originate from a study of blood T cell repertoires in COVID-19. Study-wide background: The United States, Italy and Spain supplied acute and convalescent COVID-19 samples. Sample material is recorded as cDNA or gDNA derived from T cells, B-cell-depleted T cells, or PBMCs.

V lost 8 bases to trimming and J lost 5 bases; unmatched junction nucleotides: 16. The CDR3 loop spans 16 amino acids. Germline V gene data show CDR1 as MDHEN and CDR2 as SYDVKM. Original data processing: Amplification with reference gene primers provided the estimates of nucleated cell counts. Assay: immunoSEQ multiplex PCR; the TCRdb copy retains only in-frame clones and omits some. V, J and clone size are taken as reported in that table, and D and trimming were inferred from the DNA itself. The table has some 120,000 clones, around 63% seen once. Sequenced: peripheral blood. This TCR was sampled from a woman in her 70s with acute or convalescent COVID-19. V gene TRBV28 combines with J gene TRBJ1-2, with TRBD1 identical over 8 bases. The CDR3 DNA follows: TGTGCCAGCCGCCTAAGTACAGGGGGAGGTAGTTATGGCTACACCTTC. Translated: CASRLSTGGGSYGYTF.